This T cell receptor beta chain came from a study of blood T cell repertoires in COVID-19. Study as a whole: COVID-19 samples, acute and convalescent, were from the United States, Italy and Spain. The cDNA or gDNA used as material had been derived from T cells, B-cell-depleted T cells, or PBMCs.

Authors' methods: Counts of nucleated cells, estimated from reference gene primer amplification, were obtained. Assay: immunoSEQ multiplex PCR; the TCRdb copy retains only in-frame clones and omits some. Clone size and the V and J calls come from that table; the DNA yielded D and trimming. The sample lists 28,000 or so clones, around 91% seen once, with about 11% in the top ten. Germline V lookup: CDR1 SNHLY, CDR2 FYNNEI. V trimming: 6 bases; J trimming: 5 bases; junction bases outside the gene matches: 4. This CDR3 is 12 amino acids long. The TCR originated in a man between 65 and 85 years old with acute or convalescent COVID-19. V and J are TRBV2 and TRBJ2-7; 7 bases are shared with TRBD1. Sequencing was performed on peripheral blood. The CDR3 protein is CASSNRGNEQYF. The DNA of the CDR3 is TGTGCCAGCAGCAACAGGGGCAACGAGCAGTACTTC.